This passage covers 5 T cell receptor beta chains from one sample sequenced in a study of T cells in Graves' hyperthyroidism and ophthalmopathy. Using RNA transcripts as the source, TCR beta CDR3 regions were amplified. Using the HTBI primer set, a first-round RT-PCR was run on the TCR CDR3. TCRdb independently ran MiXCR on the multiplex PCR reads; one entry per CDR3 protein. This table holds hundreds of thousands of distinct CDR3 sequences, approximately 15% found once. Sample: blood. The receptor source for this set is a woman younger than 35 with Graves' hyperthyroidism.

This clonotype has at least ten counts. The J gene is TRBJ2-7, the V gene TRBV28; 8 bases align to TRBD2. With 5 bases clipped from V and 2 bases from J, the junction kept 5 bases outside the gene matches. The CDR3 runs 14 residues. Germline V gene data show CDR1 as MDHEN and CDR2 as SYDVKM. The CDR3 is CASSVTSGAYEQYF. The CDR3 DNA sequence: TGTGCCAGCAGTGTAACTAGCGGAGCCTACGAGCAGTACTTC.

This clonotype was counted between two and nine times. This chain connects TRBV7-8 to TRBJ1-5, with D uncertain. This CDR3 comprises 13 residues. Trimming cost V 5 bases and J 9 bases, with 14 bases left between them. Per germline, CDR1 SGHVS and CDR2 FQNEAQ. As DNA, the CDR3 is TGTGCCAGCAGCCCGGTGGGCCGGCGGCCCCAGCATTTT. Its translation: CASSPVGRRPQHF.

In this sample, this clonotype turned up many times. The genes are TRBV27 and TRBJ2-7; D might be TRBD1 or TRBD2, each matching 5 bases. Per the germline V gene, CDR1 is MNHEY and CDR2 is SMNVEV (reference sequence). This CDR3 has 13 amino acids. CDR3 sequence reads: CAAKGPSSYEQYF. The CDR3 DNA reads TGTGCTGCGAAGGGACCCAGCTCCTACGAGCAGTACTTC.

This clonotype was seen ten or more times. The chain employs TRBV27 and TRBJ2-7; the D is unclear. CDR3 length: 15 residues. The germline V and J ends were trimmed by 2 bases and 2 bases, with 13 bases remaining between them. In germline, CDR1 is MNHEY, CDR2 SMNVEV (reference sequence). The CDR3: CASSLELGRPYEQYF. The CDR3 nucleotides are TGTGCCAGCAGTTTAGAGTTGGGCAGACCCTACGAGCAGTACTTC.

At least ten counts were recorded for this clonotype. The chain uses TRBV28 and TRBJ1-2, with D uncertain. CDR1 and CDR2 (germline): MDHEN, SYDVKM. The germline V and J ends were trimmed by 2 bases and 7 bases, with 11 bases remaining between them. The length of the CDR3 is 13 residues. Here the CDR3 DNA reads TGTGCCAGCAGTTTAGAAGGTGCGAGTGGCTACACCTTC. This encodes CASSLEGASGYTF.